These T cell receptor beta chains were read from a single sample in a study of identical twins. TCRdb reanalysed the 5' RACE reads using MiXCR and keeps one entry per CDR3 protein. The sample carries 690,000 or so distinct CDR3 sequences, around 8.3% recorded once. Another study also made use of these data, one on yellow fever vaccine responses in identical twins.

The specimen was PBMCs. These receptors were taken from a woman between 18 and 30 years old in good health. Both conserved end residues are part of each CDR3. The D gene is left open where the match is weak. Clone size is shown for a subset of rows, as once, few, many or a class of expanded clone.

>-|TRBV6-6|TRBJ2-7|many
TGTGCCAGCAGTTACACCCGAGCCTACGAGCAGTACTTC
CASSYTRAYEQYF
>TRBD1|TRBV6-2/TRBV6-3|TRBJ2-1|few
TGTGCCAGCAGTTATACAGGGGGCTACAATGAGCAGTTCTTC
CASSYTGGYNEQFF
>TRBD1|TRBV5-1|TRBJ2-3|many
TGCGCCAGCAGCTTGGAGACAGGGACAACAGATACGCAGTATTTT
CASSLETGTTDTQYF
>TRBD1|TRBV7-9|TRBJ1-1|few
TGTGCCAGCAGCTCCGGGGACAGGGGTGGCACTGAAGCTTTCTTT
CASSSGDRGGTEAFF
>-|TRBV5-1|TRBJ1-4|-
TGCGCCAGCAGCTTGGTGGAACGAGAAAAACTGTTTTTT
CASSLVEREKLFF
>TRBD1|TRBV20-1|TRBJ2-7|-
TGCAGTGCTAGATCCGGGACAGGGGTGCACGAGCAGTACTTC
CSARSGTGVHEQYF
>TRBD1|TRBV10-3|TRBJ1-4|-
TGTGCCATCAGTGCATTTAATCCGGGACAGGCGGGCGAAAAACTGTTTTTT
CAISAFNPGQAGEKLFF
>TRBD1|TRBV12-3/TRBV12-4|TRBJ2-6|many
TGTGCCTTGAGGGGGCGGGGGGCCAACGTCCTGACTTTC
CALRGRGANVLTF
>TRBD2|TRBV4-3|TRBJ2-1|few
TGCGCCAGCAGCCAAGATCGAGCGGGAGAATACAATGAGCAGTTCTTC
CASSQDRAGEYNEQFF
>TRBD1|TRBV11-1|TRBJ2-6|-
TGTGCCAGCAGCTATCGACCGGACAGGGGGCAATCCTCTGGGGCCAACGTCCTGACTTTC
CASSYRPDRGQSSGANVLTF
>-|TRBV20-1|TRBJ2-1|many
TGCAGTGCTAGTTCGCTAGCTAGGCACGATGAGCAGTTCTTC
CSASSLARHDEQFF
>TRBD2|TRBV6-5|TRBJ2-1|few
TGTGCCAGCAGTTACGACACCTATGCGGGGGATCCGTTCTTC
CASSYDTYAGDPFF
>-|TRBV27|TRBJ2-2|-
TGTGCCAGCAGTTCCCAGGGGCGGGCGAACACCGGGGAGCTGTTTTTT
CASSSQGRANTGELFF
>TRBD1|TRBV4-1|TRBJ2-7|many
TGCGCCAGCAGCCCAGGGGGTACCGCCTCCTACGAGCAGTACTTC
CASSPGGTASYEQYF
>-|TRBV6-2/TRBV6-3|TRBJ2-2|few
TGTGCCAGCAGTCGGGACACTGACACCGGGGAGCTGTTTTTT
CASSRDTDTGELFF
>-|TRBV20-1|TRBJ2-1|-
TGCAGTGCTATCTGGAGGGCTCGATACAATGAGCAGTTCTTC
CSAIWRARYNEQFF
>TRBD1|TRBV5-1|TRBJ2-7|few
TGCGCCAGCAGCTGGCGGTGGACAGGGTCCTACGAGCAGTACTTC
CASSWRWTGSYEQYF
>-|TRBV2|TRBJ2-2|-
TGTGCCACTCAAGGGACAAGGAACACCGGGGAGCTGTTTTTT
CATQGTRNTGELFF
>TRBD1|TRBV20-1|TRBJ1-1|-
TGCAGTGCTAGAACAGGGGGGTTGAACACTGAAGCTTTCTTT
CSARTGGLNTEAFF
>TRBD1|TRBV2|TRBJ1-1|many
TGTGCCAGCAGGGCGGACAGGTTGAACACTGAAGCTTTCTTT
CASRADRLNTEAFF
>TRBD2|TRBV20-1|TRBJ2-1|few
TGCAGTGCTATCGGACTAGCTGGTAATGAGCAGTTCTTC
CSAIGLAGNEQFF
>-|TRBV6-1|TRBJ1-5|few
TGTGCCAGCACCCCGGGGGGGAGCAATCAGCCCCAGCATTTT
CASTPGGSNQPQHF